The 29 T cell receptor beta chains below come from one sample, sequenced in a study of cytomegalovirus exposure and HLA in healthy donors. PCR used 60 Vbeta primers and 13 Jbeta primers. Sequencing was performed with immunoSEQ multiplex PCR; in TCRdb, only in-frame clones are kept and a portion is missing. The sample lists 99,000 or so clones; approximately 79% were seen once. The sequenced sample consisted of PBMCs. These receptors were obtained from a man aged 55 to 70 in good health and CMV-seropositive.

This clone appeared a few times. The genes are TRBV11-2 and TRBJ2-2; 8 nucleotides agree with TRBD1. This CDR3 contains 16 residues. Germline assignment: CDR1 SGHAT and CDR2 FQNNGV. Trimming cost V 5 bases and J 0 bases; bases outside gene matches: 5. CDR3 sequence: CASSPQGAANTGELFF. The CDR3 region has the DNA TGTGCCAGCAGCCCGCAGGGGGCCGCGAACACCGGGGAGCTGTTTTTT.

This clone was detected only a few times. DNA for the CDR3: TGTGCCAGCGGTCACGGGGGGGCCGGAGAAGAGACCCAGTACTTC. Amino acids: CASGHGGAGEETQYF. J is TRBJ2-5 and V is TRBV6-5; 8 bases line up with TRBD2. CDR3 length: 15 residues. The ends lost 8 bases at V and 3 bases at J; junction bases unmatched: 11. Germline V lookup: CDR1 MNHEY, CDR2 SVGAGI.

This clone showed up just once. The chain uses TRBV2 and TRBJ1-4, with 9 bases aligning to TRBD1. From germline, CDR1 is SNHLY and CDR2 FYNNEI. The CDR3 covers 14 residues. V shed 6 bases, J shed 8 bases, and the junction held 7 bases outside the gene matches. Here the CDR3 reads CASRGQGREEKLFF. The CDR3 nucleotides are TGTGCCAGCAGGGGACAGGGACGGGAAGAAAAACTGTTTTTT.

This clone was seen a single time. The chain employs TRBV27 and TRBJ1-1, with TRBD1 as a possible D gene (6 bases). Germline CDR1 reads MNHEY; CDR2 reads SMNVEV (reference sequence). This CDR3 comprises 14 residues. V was shortened by 2 bases and J by 4 bases, with 11 bases between the two germline ends. CDR3 bases: TGTGCCAGCAGTTTACTGGACAGTAGCACTGAAGCTTTCTTT. It translates to CASSLLDSSTEAFF.

The chain links TRBV6-5 to TRBJ1-3; D not resolved. The CDR3 runs 16 residues. Deletions cut 0 bases from V and 0 bases from J, with 9 bases between. In germline, CDR1 is MNHEY, CDR2 SVGAGI. The CDR3, as DNA: TGTGCCAGCAGTTACTCGGGTCTAGACTCTGGAAACACCATATATTTT. This translates into CASSYSGLDSGNTIYF.

This chain connects TRBV7-9 to TRBJ2-5; D possibly corresponds to TRBD2 (5 bases). CDR3 length: 12 amino acids. Trimming stripped 5 bases from V and 11 bases from J, with 15 bases between. Per germline, CDR1 SEHNR and CDR2 FQNEAQ (reference sequence). The CDR3 sequence: CASSPLGMEQYF. In DNA form, the CDR3 reads TGTGCCAGCAGCCCCCTCGGGATGGAGCAGTACTTC.

This rearrangement joins TRBV9 to TRBJ2-5; possible D gene TRBD2, 5 bases. Germline CDR1 and CDR2: SGDLS and YYNGEE. The CDR3 loop spans 14 amino acids. The germline V and J ends were trimmed by 4 bases and 2 bases, with 12 bases remaining between them. Here the CDR3 reads CASSLPDSQETQYF. CDR3 DNA: TGTGCCAGCAGCCTACCGGACTCACAAGAGACCCAGTACTTC. Using reference TRBV9 and TRBJ2-5 for the parts outside the CDR3, the full variable domain is DSGVTQTPKHLITATGQRVTLRCSPRSGDLSVYWYQQSLDQGLQFLIQYYNGEERAKGNILERFSAQQFPDLHSELNLSSLELGDSALYFCASSLPDSQETQYFGPGTRLLVL.

This clone showed up just once. The chain joins TRBV6-5 to TRBJ2-2; the match to TRBD1 covers 9 bases. The CDR3 consists of 15 residues. Germline V gene lookup returns CDR1 MNHEY and CDR2 SVGAGI. Unmatched junction bases numbered 1, after V lost 0 bases and J lost 5 bases. The CDR3 loop reads CASSYSGQGTGELFF. CDR3 DNA: TGTGCCAGCAGTTACTCTGGACAGGGGACCGGGGAGCTGTTTTTT.

The chain has TRBV28 and TRBJ2-5; a weak D match, TRBD2 (6 bases). Germline CDR1 and CDR2: MDHEN and SYDVKM. Trimming cost V 11 bases and J 2 bases, with 12 bases left between them. The CDR3 contains 12 residues. CDR3 region: CAASSVQETQYF. The CDR3 bases are TGTGCCGCCTCTAGCGTACAAGAGACCCAGTACTTC.

The rearrangement joins TRBV7-2 to TRBJ1-6; perhaps TRBD1 as D (5 bases). The CDR3 has 15 amino acids. The V and J ends lost 5 bases and 6 bases respectively, with 14 bases between them. CDR1 is SGHTA, CDR2 FQGNSA, per germline. As DNA, the CDR3 is TGTGCCAGCAGCGCGCAGGGCGGATTTAATTCACCCCTCCACTTT. Translating gives CASSAQGGFNSPLHF.

This clone was seen just once. This rearrangement joins TRBV7-6 to TRBJ2-5; 9 positions match TRBD2. CDR3 size: 19 residues. The germline CDR1 and CDR2 sequences are SGHVS and FNYEAQ. Trimming removed 4 bases from V and 6 bases from J; junction bases left unmatched: 21. The CDR3 coding sequence is TGTGCCAGCAGCTCTCGGGACGATTGGCGGCGGGGGGGCGAAAAGACCCAGTACTTC. As protein: CASSSRDDWRRGGEKTQYF.

In DNA, the CDR3 is TGTGCCAGCAGCCCCCCGCCCTTGGGTAGCGGGGGTGAGACCCAGTACTTC. Amino acid sequence: CASSPPPLGSGGETQYF. The chain recombines TRBV9 with TRBJ2-5, with 9 bases identical to TRBD2. Germline V gene sequence: CDR1 SGDLS, CDR2 YYNGEE. There are 17 residues in the CDR3. Trimming removed 4 bases from V and 5 bases from J; junction bases left unmatched: 15.

The chain joins TRBV19 to TRBJ2-7, with D possibly TRBD2 on 5 matching bases. Deletions cut 8 bases from V and 0 bases from J, with 14 bases between. Germline CDR1 is LNHDA and CDR2 is SQIVND (reference sequence). The length of the CDR3 is 14 residues. CDR3 coding DNA: TGTGCCAGTGGTCGAAGGGAGTCCTCCTACGAGCAGTACTTC. This translates into CASGRRESSYEQYF.

The V call is TRBV10-1, the J call TRBJ2-3, with 11 bases fitting TRBD1. Germline CDR1 is WNHNN and CDR2 is SYGVQD (reference sequence). Losses at the gene ends were 3 bases for V and 4 bases for J; bases not matched to a gene: 3. This CDR3 region has 15 residues. The DNA for the CDR3 is TGCGCCAGCAGTGAAGGACAGGGGGCTTCAGATACGCAGTATTTT. Translation gives CASSEGQGASDTQYF.

The chain uses TRBV10-3 and TRBJ1-5, with D unclear. Germline-derived CDR1 and CDR2 are ENHRY and SYGVKD. The length of the CDR3 is 13 residues. Trimming pared 2 bases from V and 5 bases from J, leaving 7 bases between. CDR3 protein: CAISENSHQPQHF. For the CDR3, the DNA is TGTGCCATCAGTGAGAACAGTCATCAGCCCCAGCATTTT.

The V gene is TRBV6-4, the J gene TRBJ2-5, with 8 positions matching TRBD1. Germline CDR1 MRHNA, CDR2 SNTAGT. Trimming cost V 5 bases and J 4 bases; bases outside gene matches: 3. The CDR3 has 13 residues. CDR3 loop: CASSSGQGETQYF. The CDR3 nucleotides read TGTGCCAGCAGTTCTGGACAGGGAGAGACCCAGTACTTC.

The V gene is TRBV11-1, the J gene TRBJ2-5; TRBD2 agrees at 12 bases. The germline V gene has CDR1 SGHAT and CDR2 FQDESV (reference sequence). The length of the CDR3 is 18 residues. J lost 2 bases, V lost 5 bases, and 12 bases had no gene match. In DNA, the CDR3 is TGTGCCAGCAGCCCCAGACTAGCGGGGGACCAAAGGCAAGAGACCCAGTACTTC. This gives the protein CASSPRLAGDQRQETQYF.

The chain employs TRBV6-4 and TRBJ2-6; tentative D call: TRBD2 (5 bases). The CDR3 spans 14 residues. Trimming shortened V by 2 bases and J by 4 bases, and 6 bases separated the two germline ends. Germline CDR1 reads MRHNA; CDR2 reads SNTAGT. The CDR3 region is CASSDSGGANVLTF. As DNA, the CDR3 is TGTGCCAGCAGTGACAGCGGAGGGGCCAACGTCCTGACTTTC.

The chain joins TRBV10-2 to TRBJ1-6; the D gene is possibly TRBD1 (5 bases). This CDR3 spans 13 amino acids. Per germline, CDR1 WSHSY and CDR2 SAAADI. V was trimmed by 8 bases and J by 8 bases, leaving 13 bases between them. CDR3 loop: CASEPGNDSPLHF. The CDR3 DNA reads TGCGCCAGCGAGCCAGGGAATGATTCACCCCTCCACTTT.

The chain has TRBV30 and TRBJ1-5; unclear D gene. The germline gives CDR1 GTSNPN, CDR2 SVGIG (reference sequence). Trimming removed 1 base at V and 7 bases at J, with 14 bases between. The CDR3 length is 14 residues. CDR3 protein: CAWSGNSPRQPQHF. Here the CDR3 DNA reads TGTGCCTGGAGTGGCAATTCCCCGAGGCAGCCCCAGCATTTT.

Details on this clone: Other DNA sequences from this sample encode an identical CDR3 as well. This chain connects TRBV4-2 to TRBJ2-7; 7 bases are a match to TRBD1. V lost 1 base and J lost 2; bases outside the gene matches: 8. CDR3 length equals 16 residues. The germline V gene encodes CDR1 LGHNA and CDR2 YNFKEQ. Written as DNA, the CDR3 is TGTGCCAGCAGCCAAGGTGCTGGGACAGCTCCCTACGAGCAGTACTTC. This sequence encodes CASSQGAGTAPYEQYF.

This chain's CDR3 is CASSLDRVGDTQYF. The CDR3, as DNA: TGCGCCAGCAGCTTGGACAGGGTGGGAGATACGCAGTATTTT. The V and J genes are TRBV5-1 and TRBJ2-3, with D perhaps matching TRBD1 (6 bases). Trimming took 0 bases from V and 5 from J, leaving 10 bases between them. The CDR3 covers 14 residues. Germline CDR1 SGHRS, CDR2 YFSETQ.

This chain connects TRBV19 to TRBJ2-7, with D perhaps matching TRBD1 (5 bases). Trimming pared 3 bases from V and 12 bases from J, leaving 15 bases between. CDR1 LNHDA and CDR2 SQIVND come from the germline V gene (reference sequence). The CDR3 covers 12 residues. This chain's CDR3 is CASSIPGQQVYF. CDR3 bases: TGTGCCAGTAGTATCCCAGGGCAGCAGGTGTACTTC.

The J gene is TRBJ2-7, the V gene TRBV4-2, with 7 bases identical to TRBD1. The CDR3 has 14 amino acids. Germline lookup yields CDR1 LGHNA and CDR2 YNFKEQ. The V and J ends lost 1 base and 2 bases, in that order; junction bases with no gene match: 2. The CDR3, as DNA: TGTGCCAGCAGCCAAGGGGGACAGACCTACGAGCAGTACTTC. Translated: CASSQGGQTYEQYF.

With respect to this clone: One end of the junction does not line up with germline, which may come from a read error. V gene TRBV7-3 combines with J gene TRBJ1-4, with D unresolved. Germline CDR1 is SGHTA and CDR2 is FQGTGA. CDR3 size: 17 residues. The CDR3 protein is CASSFNPVPATNEKLLF. The CDR3 nucleotides are TGTGCCAGCAGTTTTAATCCCGTGCCCGCAACTAATGAAAAACTGCTTTTT.

V is TRBV5-1 and J is TRBJ2-6; maybe TRBD1 (6 bases). Trimming cost V 5 bases and J 0 bases, with 15 bases left between them. This CDR3 is 17 amino acids long. The germline V gene encodes CDR1 SGHRS and CDR2 YFSETQ. As DNA, the CDR3 is TGCGCCAGCAGAAATAAAGGGGGAAACTCTGGGGCCAACGTCCTGACTTTC. It is translated as CASRNKGGNSGANVLTF.

This chain uses TRBV6-5 with TRBJ2-7; 11 nucleotides agree with TRBD1. Germline V gene data show CDR1 as MNHEY and CDR2 as SVGAGI. The CDR3 contains 16 residues. The J segment lost 4 bases and the V segment lost 2 bases, leaving 7 bases of the junction unmatched. The CDR3 here is CASSYGGQGEMYEQYF. CDR3 in DNA: TGTGCCAGCAGTTACGGGGGACAGGGGGAAATGTACGAGCAGTACTTC.

The V call is TRBV27, the J call TRBJ2-1, with D possibly TRBD2 on 5 matching bases. V lost 2 bases and J lost 4, with 12 bases in between. There are 15 residues in the CDR3. CDR1 and CDR2 from the germline V gene are MNHEY and SMNVEV (reference sequence). CDR3 sequence (DNA): TGTGCCAGCAGTTTAGACGGGAAGCCGTACAATGAGCAGTTCTTC. It codes for CASSLDGKPYNEQFF.

The genes are TRBV5-1 and TRBJ1-5; 10 nucleotides agree with TRBD1. The junction had 4 bases not matched to a gene; V was cut back by 4 bases and J by 3 bases. The germline CDR1 and CDR2 sequences are SGHRS and YFSETQ. There are 15 residues in the CDR3. In DNA form, the CDR3 reads TGCGCCAGCAGCACTGGACAGGGGGACAATCAGCCCCAGCATTTT. Its protein product is CASSTGQGDNQPQHF.